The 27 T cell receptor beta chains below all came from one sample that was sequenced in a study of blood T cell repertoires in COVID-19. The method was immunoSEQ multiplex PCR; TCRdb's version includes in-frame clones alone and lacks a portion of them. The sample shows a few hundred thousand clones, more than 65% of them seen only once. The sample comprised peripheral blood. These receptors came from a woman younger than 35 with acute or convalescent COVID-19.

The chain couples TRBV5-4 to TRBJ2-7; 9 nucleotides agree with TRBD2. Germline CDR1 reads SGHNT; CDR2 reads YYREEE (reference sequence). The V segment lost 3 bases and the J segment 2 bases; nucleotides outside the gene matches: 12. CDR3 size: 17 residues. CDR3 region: CASSYRIASGTPYEQYF. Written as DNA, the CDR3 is TGTGCCAGCAGCTATCGGATCGCTAGCGGGACACCCTACGAGCAGTACTTC.

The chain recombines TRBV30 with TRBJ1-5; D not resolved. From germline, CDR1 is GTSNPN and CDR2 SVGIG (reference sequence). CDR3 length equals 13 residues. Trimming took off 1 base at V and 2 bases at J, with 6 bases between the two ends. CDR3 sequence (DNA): TGTGCCTGGAGTGATTTAGGCAATCAGCCCCAGCATTTT. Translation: CAWSDLGNQPQHF.

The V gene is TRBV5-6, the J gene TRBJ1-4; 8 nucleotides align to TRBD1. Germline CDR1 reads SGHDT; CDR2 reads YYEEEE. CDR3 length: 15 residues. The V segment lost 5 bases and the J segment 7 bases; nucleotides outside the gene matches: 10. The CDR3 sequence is CASRRTGFKGEKLFF. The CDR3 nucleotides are TGTGCCAGCAGACGGACAGGGTTTAAGGGTGAAAAACTGTTTTTT.

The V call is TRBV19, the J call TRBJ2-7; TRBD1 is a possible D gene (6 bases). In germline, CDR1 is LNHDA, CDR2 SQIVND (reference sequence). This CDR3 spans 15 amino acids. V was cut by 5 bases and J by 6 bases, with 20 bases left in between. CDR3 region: CASSAQTGFEGEQYF. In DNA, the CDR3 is TGTGCCAGTAGTGCCCAGACAGGCTTCGAGGGCGAGCAGTACTTC.

The CDR3 DNA is TGCGCCAGCAGCTCATCCCAATTTATGAGAGGAAACACCATATATTTT. It is translated as CASSSSQFMRGNTIYF. The V and J genes are TRBV10-2 and TRBJ1-3; D not certain. The CDR3 contains 16 residues. Germline CDR1 and CDR2: WSHSY and SAAADI. The V end was cut by 6 bases, the J end by 4 bases, with 19 bases between.

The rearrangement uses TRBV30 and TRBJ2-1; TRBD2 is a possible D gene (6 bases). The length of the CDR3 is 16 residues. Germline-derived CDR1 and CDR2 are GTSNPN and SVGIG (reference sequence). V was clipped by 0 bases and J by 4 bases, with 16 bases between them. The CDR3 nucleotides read TGTGCCTGGAGTGTACTGTTTGGGGGGTTTTACAATGAGCAGTTCTTC. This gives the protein CAWSVLFGGFYNEQFF.

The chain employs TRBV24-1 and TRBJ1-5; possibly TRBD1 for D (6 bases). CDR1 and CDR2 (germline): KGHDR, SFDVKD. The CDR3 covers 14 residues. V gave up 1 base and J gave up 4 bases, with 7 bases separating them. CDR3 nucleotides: TGTGCCACCAGTGATTTTAGGGGGAATCAGCCCCAGCATTTT. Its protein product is CATSDFRGNQPQHF.

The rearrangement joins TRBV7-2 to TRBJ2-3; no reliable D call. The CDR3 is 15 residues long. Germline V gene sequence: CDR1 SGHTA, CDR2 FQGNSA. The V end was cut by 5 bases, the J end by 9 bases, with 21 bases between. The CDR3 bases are TGTGCCAGCAGCAGATCAGGTGGGCCTTATATCACGCAGTATTTT. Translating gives CASSRSGGPYITQYF. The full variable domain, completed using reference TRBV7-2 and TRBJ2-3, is GAGVSQSPSNKVTEKGKDVELRCDPISGHTALYWYRQSLGQGLEFLIYFQGNSAPDKSGLPSDRFSAERTGGSVSTLTIQRTQQEDSAVYLCASSRSGGPYITQYFGPGTRLTVL.

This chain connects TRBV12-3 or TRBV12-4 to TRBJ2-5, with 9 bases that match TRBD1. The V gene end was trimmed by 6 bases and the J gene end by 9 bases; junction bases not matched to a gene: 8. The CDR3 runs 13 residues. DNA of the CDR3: TGTGCCAGCAGAATCTGGACAGGGGAGTCCCAGTACTTC. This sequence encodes CASRIWTGESQYF.

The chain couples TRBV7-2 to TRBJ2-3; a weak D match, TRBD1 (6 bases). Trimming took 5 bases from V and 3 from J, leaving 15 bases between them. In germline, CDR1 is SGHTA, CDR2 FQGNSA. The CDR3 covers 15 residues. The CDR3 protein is CASSPQGWATDTQYF. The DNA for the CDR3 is TGTGCCAGCAGCCCCCAGGGGTGGGCGACAGATACGCAGTATTTT.

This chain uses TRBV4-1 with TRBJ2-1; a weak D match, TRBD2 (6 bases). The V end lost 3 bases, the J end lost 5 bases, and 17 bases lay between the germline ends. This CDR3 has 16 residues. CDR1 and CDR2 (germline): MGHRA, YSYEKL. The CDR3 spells CASSHSGGTGHNEQFF. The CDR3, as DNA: TGCGCCAGCAGCCACAGTGGGGGGACTGGCCACAATGAGCAGTTCTTC.

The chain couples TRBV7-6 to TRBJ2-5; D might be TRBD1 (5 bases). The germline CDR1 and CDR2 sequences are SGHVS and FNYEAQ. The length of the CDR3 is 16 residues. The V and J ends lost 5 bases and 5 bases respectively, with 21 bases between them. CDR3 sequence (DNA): TGTGCCAGCAGCCTGGGGCTCCAATTAAAGGGGGAGACCCAGTACTTC. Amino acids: CASSLGLQLKGETQYF.

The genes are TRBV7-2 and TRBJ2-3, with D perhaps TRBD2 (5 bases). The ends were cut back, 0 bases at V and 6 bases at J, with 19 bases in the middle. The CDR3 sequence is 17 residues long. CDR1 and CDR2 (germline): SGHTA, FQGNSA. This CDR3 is CASSLAGSLAPRDTQYF. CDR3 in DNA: TGTGCCAGCAGCTTAGCGGGGAGCCTTGCCCCCAGGGATACGCAGTATTTT.

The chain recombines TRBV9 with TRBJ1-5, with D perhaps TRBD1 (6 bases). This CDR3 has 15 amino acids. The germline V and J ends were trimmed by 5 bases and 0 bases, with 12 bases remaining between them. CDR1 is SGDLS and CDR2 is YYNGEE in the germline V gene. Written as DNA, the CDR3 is TGTGCCAGCAGTCCGGGACATAATAGCAATCAGCCCCAGCATTTT. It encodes CASSPGHNSNQPQHF.

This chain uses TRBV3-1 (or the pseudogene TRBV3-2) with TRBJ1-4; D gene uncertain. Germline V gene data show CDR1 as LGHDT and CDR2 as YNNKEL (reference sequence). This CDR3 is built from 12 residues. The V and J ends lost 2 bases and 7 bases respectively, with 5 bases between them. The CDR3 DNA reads TGTGCCAGCAGCCAATGGGCTGAAAAACTGTTTTTT. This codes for CASSQWAEKLFF.

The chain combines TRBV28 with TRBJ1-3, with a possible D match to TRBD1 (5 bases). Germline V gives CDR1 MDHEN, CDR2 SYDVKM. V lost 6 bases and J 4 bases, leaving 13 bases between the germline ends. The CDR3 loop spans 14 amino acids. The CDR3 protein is CASSRQTRGNTIYF. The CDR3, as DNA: TGTGCCAGCAGCCGACAGACTAGGGGAAACACCATATATTTT. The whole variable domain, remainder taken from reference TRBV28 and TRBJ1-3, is DVKVTQSSRYLVKRTGEKVFLECVQDMDHENMFWYRQDPGLGLRLIYFSYDVKMKEKGDIPEGYSVSREKKERFSLILESASTNQTSMYLCASSRQTRGNTIYFGEGSWLTVV.

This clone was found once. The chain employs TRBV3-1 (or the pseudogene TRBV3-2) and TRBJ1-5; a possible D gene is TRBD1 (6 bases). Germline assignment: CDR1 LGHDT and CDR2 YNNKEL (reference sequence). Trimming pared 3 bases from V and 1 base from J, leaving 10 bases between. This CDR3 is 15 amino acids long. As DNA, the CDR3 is TGTGCCAGCAGCCAGGGGGGGCGAAGCAATCAGCCCCAGCATTTT. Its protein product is CASSQGGRSNQPQHF.

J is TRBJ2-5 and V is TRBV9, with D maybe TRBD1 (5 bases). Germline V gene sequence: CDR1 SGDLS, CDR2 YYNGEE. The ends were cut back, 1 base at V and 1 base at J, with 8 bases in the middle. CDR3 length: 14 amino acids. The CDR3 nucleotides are TGTGCCAGCAGCGTATGGGGCAGCCAAGAGACCCAGTACTTC. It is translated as CASSVWGSQETQYF.

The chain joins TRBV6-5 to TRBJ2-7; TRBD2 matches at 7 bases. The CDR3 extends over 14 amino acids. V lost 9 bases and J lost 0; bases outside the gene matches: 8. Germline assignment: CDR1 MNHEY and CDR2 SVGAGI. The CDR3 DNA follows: TGTGCCAGTATCAGGACTAGGGTCTCCTACGAGCAGTACTTC. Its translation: CASIRTRVSYEQYF.

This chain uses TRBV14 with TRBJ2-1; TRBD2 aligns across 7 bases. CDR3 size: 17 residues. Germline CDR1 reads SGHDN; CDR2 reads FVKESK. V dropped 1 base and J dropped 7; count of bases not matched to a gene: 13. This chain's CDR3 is CASSQVAWGRASNEQFF. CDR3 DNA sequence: TGTGCCAGCAGCCAAGTAGCATGGGGGAGGGCCTCGAATGAGCAGTTCTTC.

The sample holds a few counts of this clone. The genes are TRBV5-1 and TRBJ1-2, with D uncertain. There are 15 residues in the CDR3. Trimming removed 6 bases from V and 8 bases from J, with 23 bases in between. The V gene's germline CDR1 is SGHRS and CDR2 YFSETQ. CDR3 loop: CASTNGQAGAKGYTF. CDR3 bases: TGCGCCAGCACCAACGGTCAGGCGGGCGCGAAGGGCTACACCTTC. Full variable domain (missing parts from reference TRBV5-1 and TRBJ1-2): KAGVTQTPRYLIKTRGQQVTLSCSPISGHRSVSWYQQTPGQGLQFLFEYFSETQRNKGNFPGRFSGRQFSNSRSEMNVSTLELGDSALYLCASTNGQAGAKGYTFGSGTRLTVV.

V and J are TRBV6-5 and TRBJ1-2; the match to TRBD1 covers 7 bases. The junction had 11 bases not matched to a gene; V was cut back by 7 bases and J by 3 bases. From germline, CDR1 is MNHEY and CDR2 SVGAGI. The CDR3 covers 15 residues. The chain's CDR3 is CASTPSQGVHYGYTF. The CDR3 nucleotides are TGTGCCAGCACTCCCTCGCAGGGGGTCCACTATGGCTACACCTTC.

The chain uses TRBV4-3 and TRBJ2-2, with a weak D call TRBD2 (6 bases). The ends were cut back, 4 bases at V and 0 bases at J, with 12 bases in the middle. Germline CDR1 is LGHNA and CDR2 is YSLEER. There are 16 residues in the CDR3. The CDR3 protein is CASSPSLAANTGELFF. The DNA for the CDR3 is TGCGCCAGCAGCCCTTCACTAGCCGCGAACACCGGGGAGCTGTTTTTT.

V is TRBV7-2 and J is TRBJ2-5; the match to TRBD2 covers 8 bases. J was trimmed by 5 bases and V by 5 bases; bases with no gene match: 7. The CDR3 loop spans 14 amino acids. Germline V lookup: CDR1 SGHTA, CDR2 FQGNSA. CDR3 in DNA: TGTGCCAGCAGCCCAGCGGGAGCTGGGGAGACCCAGTACTTC. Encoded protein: CASSPAGAGETQYF.

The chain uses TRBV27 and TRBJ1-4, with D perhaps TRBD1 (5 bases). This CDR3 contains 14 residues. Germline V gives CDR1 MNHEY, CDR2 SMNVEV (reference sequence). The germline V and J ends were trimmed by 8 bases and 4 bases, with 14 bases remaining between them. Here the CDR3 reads CASSAGTFNEKLFF. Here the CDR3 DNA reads TGTGCCAGCTCCGCCGGGACTTTTAATGAAAAACTGTTTTTT. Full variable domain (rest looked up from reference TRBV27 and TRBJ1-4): EAQVTQNPRYLITVTGKKLTVTCSQNMNHEYMSWYRQDPGLGLRQIYYSMNVEVTDKGDVPEGYKVSRKEKRNFPLILESPSPNQTSLYFCASSAGTFNEKLFFGSGTQLSVL.

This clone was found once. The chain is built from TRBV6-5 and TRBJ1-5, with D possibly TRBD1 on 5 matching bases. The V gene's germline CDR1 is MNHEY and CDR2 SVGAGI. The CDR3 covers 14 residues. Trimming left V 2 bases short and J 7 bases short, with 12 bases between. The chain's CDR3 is CASSYNLGGQPQHF. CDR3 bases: TGTGCCAGCAGTTACAATCTCGGGGGACAGCCCCAGCATTTT.

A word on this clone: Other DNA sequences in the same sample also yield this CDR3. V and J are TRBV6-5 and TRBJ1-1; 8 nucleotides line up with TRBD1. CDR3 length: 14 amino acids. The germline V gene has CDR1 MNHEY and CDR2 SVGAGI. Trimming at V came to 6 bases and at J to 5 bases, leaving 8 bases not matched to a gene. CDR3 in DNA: TGTGCCAGCAGCTCCGGACAGGGAGGAACTGAAGCTTTCTTT. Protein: CASSSGQGGTEAFF.